At least ten counts were recorded for the clone carrying this T cell receptor (beta chain). What it recognizes is unknown. This entry is derived from a study of T cell repertoires in cytomegalovirus infection. Study summary: The public TCR beta signatures pointed to both CMV infection and matching HLA type. Study-level points and caveats: In two of eight donors, the top clonotype was HLA-C-restricted CMV-specific.

TCRdb re-derived calls from the reads in MiXCR, one entry per CDR3 protein. Found here are about 230,000 distinct CDR3 sequences, 6% to 8% of them singletons; the top ten hold about 6.3%. The sample was PBMCs. The receptor was derived from a human donor in good health (CMV status not recorded). Some clones in this sample may be carry-over from other donors' samples.

CDR3 sequence (DNA): TGCAGCGTTGTCCGTGGTGAGCAGTTCTTC. Amino acid sequence: CSVVRGEQFF. The chain carries TRBV29-1 and TRBJ2-1; the D is unclear. This CDR3 has 10 residues. The germline V gene encodes CDR1 SQVTM and CDR2 ANQGSEA. Trimming shortened V by 4 bases and J by 9 bases, and 7 bases separated the two germline ends.